The rows below give T cell receptor beta chains drawn from one sample of a study of T cells and Merkel cell carcinoma outcomes. Clones were sequenced by immunoSEQ multiplex PCR, and TCRdb holds only the in-frame ones, with some missing. The sample comprises 10,000 to 15,000 clones, roughly 95% of which are singletons, and approximately 1% rests with the top ten. The specimen sequenced was tumor tissue from Merkel cell carcinoma. The receptors stem from a human donor with Merkel cell carcinoma. Both conserved end residues are part of each CDR3. Fields, in order: V gene, D gene, J gene, clone size, CDR3 protein, CDR3 DNA. The D gene is left open where the match is weak. The size entry is marked missing in some rows and otherwise reads once, few, many or a size class.

v_call: TRBV7-9; d_call: TRBD1; j_call: TRBJ2-2; clone_size: .; cdr3_aa: CASTPWGTANEGELFF; cdr3_nt: TGTGCCAGCACCCCTTGGGGGACAGCCAATGAGGGGGAGCTGTTTTTT
v_call: TRBV5-1; d_call: TRBD1; j_call: TRBJ1-4; clone_size: .; cdr3_aa: CASSPDRGANEKLFF; cdr3_nt: TGCGCCAGCAGCCCGGACAGGGGTGCTAATGAAAAACTGTTTTTT
v_call: TRBV6-5; d_call: .; j_call: TRBJ2-5; clone_size: once; cdr3_aa: CASSTRLSVQETQYF; cdr3_nt: TGTGCCAGCAGTACCCGACTAAGCGTCCAAGAGACCCAGTACTTC
v_call: TRBV7-2; d_call: TRBD2; j_call: TRBJ2-7; clone_size: .; cdr3_aa: CASSRLAGVYEQYF; cdr3_nt: TGTGCCAGCAGCAGATTAGCGGGGGTATACGAGCAGTACTTC
v_call: TRBV6-5; d_call: TRBD1; j_call: TRBJ1-1; clone_size: .; cdr3_aa: CASNRQGGTEAFF; cdr3_nt: TGTGCCAGCAATCGACAGGGTGGGACTGAAGCTTTCTTT
v_call: TRBV7-5; d_call: .; j_call: TRBJ2-7; clone_size: .; cdr3_aa: CANSAGATSYEQYF; cdr3_nt: TGTGCCAATTCAGCGGGAGCCACCTCCTACGAGCAGTACTTC
v_call: TRBV12-5; d_call: TRBD1; j_call: TRBJ1-1; clone_size: .; cdr3_aa: CASGTGQGNTEAFF; cdr3_nt: TGTGCTAGTGGTACTGGACAGGGCAACACTGAAGCTTTCTTT
v_call: TRBV20-1; d_call: .; j_call: TRBJ2-1; clone_size: .; cdr3_aa: CSSKRPFF; cdr3_nt: TGCAGTTCAAAGAGGCCGTTCTTC
v_call: TRBV19; d_call: .; j_call: TRBJ1-4; clone_size: .; cdr3_aa: CASSPRSLEDEKLFF; cdr3_nt: TGTGCCAGTAGTCCACGGTCCCTAGAGGACGAAAAACTGTTTTTT
v_call: TRBV30; d_call: .; j_call: TRBJ1-5; clone_size: .; cdr3_aa: CAWSVQLNQPQHF; cdr3_nt: TGTGCCTGGAGTGTACAGCTAAATCAGCCCCAGCATTTT
v_call: TRBV9; d_call: TRBD2; j_call: TRBJ2-3; clone_size: .; cdr3_aa: CASSVGGGRATDTQYF; cdr3_nt: TGTGCCAGCAGCGTAGGCGGCGGGAGAGCGACAGATACGCAGTATTTT
v_call: TRBV18; d_call: TRBD1; j_call: TRBJ2-1; clone_size: .; cdr3_aa: CASSPDRENEQFF; cdr3_nt: TGTGCCAGCTCACCGGACAGGGAGAATGAGCAGTTCTTC
v_call: TRBV7-2; d_call: TRBD1; j_call: TRBJ1-2; clone_size: .; cdr3_aa: CASSSTGMSGYTF; cdr3_nt: TGTGCCAGCAGCTCGACAGGGATGTCTGGCTACACCTTC
v_call: TRBV18; d_call: TRBD1; j_call: TRBJ2-2; clone_size: .; cdr3_aa: CASSPKPTGGDGTGELFF; cdr3_nt: TGTGCCAGCTCACCAAAACCAACAGGGGGAGACGGCACCGGGGAGCTGTTTTTT
v_call: TRBV5-5; d_call: .; j_call: TRBJ2-2; clone_size: .; cdr3_aa: CASSPLLTITGELFF; cdr3_nt: TGTGCCAGCAGCCCCCTTCTAACGATCACCGGGGAGCTGTTTTTT
v_call: TRBV30; d_call: TRBD1; j_call: TRBJ1-4; clone_size: .; cdr3_aa: CASRGGSTNEKLFF; cdr3_nt: TGTGCCTCCAGGGGGGGGTCAACTAATGAAAAACTGTTTTTT
v_call: TRBV5-1; d_call: TRBD1; j_call: TRBJ1-2; clone_size: .; cdr3_aa: CASSLAGTGYGYTF; cdr3_nt: TGCGCCAGCAGCTTGGCCGGGACAGGTTATGGCTACACCTTC
v_call: TRBV30; d_call: TRBD1; j_call: TRBJ1-5; clone_size: .; cdr3_aa: CAWSGQGGQPQHF; cdr3_nt: TGTGCCTGGAGTGGACAGGGGGGTCAGCCCCAGCATTTT